Below, one TCR beta chain is given with its context. Original handling: Using reference gene primer amplification, nucleated cell counts were estimated. Generated by immunoSEQ multiplex PCR, the TCRdb table keeps only in-frame clones and is missing some. The V and J calls and clone size are taken from that table; D and trimming were inferred from the DNA. The sample includes about 170,000 clones, roughly 80% of them seen just once. This record comes from a study of blood T cell repertoires in COVID-19. Study-wide background: Acute-phase and convalescent COVID-19 samples originated in the United States, Italy and Spain. Sample material is recorded as cDNA or gDNA derived from T cells, B-cell-depleted T cells, or PBMCs.

CDR1 and CDR2 (germline): SGHTA, FQGNSA. Losses at the gene ends were 3 bases for V and 4 bases for J; bases not matched to a gene: 8. This CDR3 comprises 19 residues. Material for sequencing was peripheral blood. This TCR was sampled from a man between 65 and 80 years old with active or convalescent COVID-19. V is TRBV7-2 and J is TRBJ2-2; 16 bases are a match to TRBD2. DNA for the CDR3: TGTGCCAGCAGCTTCTTGGGGACTAGCGGGAGGGCCGGCACCGGGGAGCTGTTTTTT. This encodes CASSFLGTSGRAGTGELFF.